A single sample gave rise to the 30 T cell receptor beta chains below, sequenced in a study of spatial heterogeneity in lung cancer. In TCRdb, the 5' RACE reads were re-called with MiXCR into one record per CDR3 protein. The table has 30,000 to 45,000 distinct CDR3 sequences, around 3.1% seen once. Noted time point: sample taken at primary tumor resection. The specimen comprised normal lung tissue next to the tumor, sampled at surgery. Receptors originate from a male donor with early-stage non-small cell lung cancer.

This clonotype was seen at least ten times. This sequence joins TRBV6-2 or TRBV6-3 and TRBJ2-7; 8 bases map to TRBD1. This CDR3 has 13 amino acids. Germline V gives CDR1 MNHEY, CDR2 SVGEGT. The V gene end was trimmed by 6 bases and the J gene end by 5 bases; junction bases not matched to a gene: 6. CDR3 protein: CASSWTGLNEQYF. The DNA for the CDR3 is TGTGCCAGCAGCTGGACAGGGTTGAACGAGCAGTACTTC.

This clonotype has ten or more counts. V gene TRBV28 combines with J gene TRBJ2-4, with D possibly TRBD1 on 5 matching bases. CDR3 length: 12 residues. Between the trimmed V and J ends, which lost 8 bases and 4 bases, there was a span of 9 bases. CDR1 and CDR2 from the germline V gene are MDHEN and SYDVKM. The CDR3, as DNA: TGTGCCAGCCGACGACAGAAAAACATTCAGTACTTC. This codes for CASRRQKNIQYF.

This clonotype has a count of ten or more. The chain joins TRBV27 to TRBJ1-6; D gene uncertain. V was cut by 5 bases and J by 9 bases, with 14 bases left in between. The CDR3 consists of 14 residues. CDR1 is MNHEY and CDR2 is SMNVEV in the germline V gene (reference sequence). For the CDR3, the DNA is TGTGCCAGCAGTGCCTTTGACGAGAGTTCACCCCTCCACTTT. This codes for CASSAFDESSPLHF.

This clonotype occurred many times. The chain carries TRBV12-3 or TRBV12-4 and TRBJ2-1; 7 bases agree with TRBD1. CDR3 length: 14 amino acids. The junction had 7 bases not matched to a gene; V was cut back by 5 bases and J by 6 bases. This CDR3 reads CASSRPPGGNEQFF. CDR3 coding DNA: TGTGCCAGCAGTCGCCCGCCAGGGGGCAATGAGCAGTTCTTC.

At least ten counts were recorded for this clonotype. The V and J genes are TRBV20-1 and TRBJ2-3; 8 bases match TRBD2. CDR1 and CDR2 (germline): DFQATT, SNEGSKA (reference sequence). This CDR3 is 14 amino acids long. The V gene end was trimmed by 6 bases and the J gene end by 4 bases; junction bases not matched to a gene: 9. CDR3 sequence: CSAEGTRGSDTQYF. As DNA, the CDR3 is TGCAGTGCGGAGGGGACTAGAGGATCAGATACGCAGTATTTT.

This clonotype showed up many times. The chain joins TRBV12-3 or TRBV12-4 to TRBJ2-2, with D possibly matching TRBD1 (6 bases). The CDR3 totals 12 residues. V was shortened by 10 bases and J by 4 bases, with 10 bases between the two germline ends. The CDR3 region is CATRTVTGELFF. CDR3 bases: TGTGCCACCCGGACAGTCACCGGGGAGCTGTTTTTT.

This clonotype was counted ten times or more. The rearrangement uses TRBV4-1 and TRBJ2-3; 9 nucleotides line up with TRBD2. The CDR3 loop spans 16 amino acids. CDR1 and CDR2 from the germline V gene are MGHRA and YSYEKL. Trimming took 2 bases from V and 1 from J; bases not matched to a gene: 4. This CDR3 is CASSQLAGDGTDTQYF. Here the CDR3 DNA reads TGCGCCAGCAGCCAATTAGCGGGAGACGGCACAGATACGCAGTATTTT.

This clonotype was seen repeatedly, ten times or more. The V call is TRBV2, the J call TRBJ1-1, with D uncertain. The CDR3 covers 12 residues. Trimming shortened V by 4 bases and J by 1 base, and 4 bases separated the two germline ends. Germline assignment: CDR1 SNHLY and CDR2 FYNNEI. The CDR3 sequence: CASSVRNTEAFF. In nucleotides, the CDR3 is TGTGCCAGCAGTGTAAGGAACACTGAAGCTTTCTTT.

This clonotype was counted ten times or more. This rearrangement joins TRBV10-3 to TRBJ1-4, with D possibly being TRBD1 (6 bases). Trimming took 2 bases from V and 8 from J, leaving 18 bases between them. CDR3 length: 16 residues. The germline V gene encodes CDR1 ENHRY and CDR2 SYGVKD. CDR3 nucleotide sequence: TGTGCCATCAGTGAGCAAAAAAGGGGGGACTTGGAAAAACTGTTTTTT. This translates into CAISEQKRGDLEKLFF.

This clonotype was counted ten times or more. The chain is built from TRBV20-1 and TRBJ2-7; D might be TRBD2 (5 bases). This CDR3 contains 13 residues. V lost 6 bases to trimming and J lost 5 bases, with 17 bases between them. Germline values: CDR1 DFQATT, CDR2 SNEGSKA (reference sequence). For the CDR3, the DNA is TGCAGTGCGGCGCTGGGAGTCGCCCACGAGCAGTACTTC. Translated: CSAALGVAHEQYF.

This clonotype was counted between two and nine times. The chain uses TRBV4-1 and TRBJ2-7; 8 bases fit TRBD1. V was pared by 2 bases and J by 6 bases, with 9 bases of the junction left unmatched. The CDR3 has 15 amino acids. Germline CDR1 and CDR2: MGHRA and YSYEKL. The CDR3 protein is CASSQSTGAAREQYF. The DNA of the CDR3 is TGCGCCAGCAGCCAATCGACAGGGGCTGCTCGCGAGCAGTACTTC.

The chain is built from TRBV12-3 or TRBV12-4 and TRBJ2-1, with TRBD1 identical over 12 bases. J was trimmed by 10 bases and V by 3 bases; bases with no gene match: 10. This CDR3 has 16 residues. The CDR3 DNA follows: TGTGCCAGCAGTTTTATCTGGGGACAGGGGGCTGGGGAGCAGTTCTTC. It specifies CASSFIWGQGAGEQFF.

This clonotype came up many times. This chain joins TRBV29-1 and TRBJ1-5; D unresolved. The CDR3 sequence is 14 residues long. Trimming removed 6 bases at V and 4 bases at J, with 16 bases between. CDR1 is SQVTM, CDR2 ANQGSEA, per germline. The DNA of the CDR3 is TGCAGCGTGGCAACTGGAAATCATAATCAGCCCCAGCATTTT. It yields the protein CSVATGNHNQPQHF.

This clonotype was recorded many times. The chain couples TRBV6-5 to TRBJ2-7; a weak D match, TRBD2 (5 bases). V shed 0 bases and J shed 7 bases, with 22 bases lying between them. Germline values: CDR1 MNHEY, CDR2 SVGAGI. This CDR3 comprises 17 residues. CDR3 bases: TGTGCCAGCAGTTACTCCAAGGGTACATCCGCGGGTGTGGAGCAGTACTTC. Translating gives CASSYSKGTSAGVEQYF.

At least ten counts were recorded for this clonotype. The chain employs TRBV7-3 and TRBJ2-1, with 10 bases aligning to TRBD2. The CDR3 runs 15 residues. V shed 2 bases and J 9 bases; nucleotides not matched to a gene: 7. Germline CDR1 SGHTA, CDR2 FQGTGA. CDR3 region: CASSLVASGSSEQFF. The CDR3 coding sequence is TGTGCCAGCAGCTTAGTGGCTAGCGGGAGCAGTGAGCAGTTCTTC.

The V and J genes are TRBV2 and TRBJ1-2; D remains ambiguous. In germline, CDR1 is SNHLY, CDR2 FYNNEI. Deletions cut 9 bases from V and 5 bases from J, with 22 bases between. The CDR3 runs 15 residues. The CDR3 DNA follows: TGTGCCAGTTCTGAGAGGGCTTATCCTAGATATGGCTACACCTTC. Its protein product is CASSERAYPRYGYTF.

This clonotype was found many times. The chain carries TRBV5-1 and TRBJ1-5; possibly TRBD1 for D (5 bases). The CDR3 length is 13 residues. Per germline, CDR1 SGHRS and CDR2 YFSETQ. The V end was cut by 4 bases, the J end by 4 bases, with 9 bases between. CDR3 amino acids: CASSPGANQPQHF. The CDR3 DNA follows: TGCGCCAGCAGCCCCGGGGCAAATCAGCCCCAGCATTTT.

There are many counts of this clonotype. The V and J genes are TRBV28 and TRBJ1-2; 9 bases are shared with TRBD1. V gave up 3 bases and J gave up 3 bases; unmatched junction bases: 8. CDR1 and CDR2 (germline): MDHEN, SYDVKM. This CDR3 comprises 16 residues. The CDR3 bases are TGTGCCAGCAGTTTGGCAGGACAGGGGCCGGACTATGGCTACACCTTC. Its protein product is CASSLAGQGPDYGYTF.

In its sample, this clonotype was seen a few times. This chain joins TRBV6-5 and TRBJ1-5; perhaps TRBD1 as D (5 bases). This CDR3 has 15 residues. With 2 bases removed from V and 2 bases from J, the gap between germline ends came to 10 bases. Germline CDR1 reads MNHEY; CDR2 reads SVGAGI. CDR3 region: CASSYAATGNQPQHF. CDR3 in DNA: TGTGCCAGCAGTTACGCAGCGACAGGCAATCAGCCCCAGCATTTT.

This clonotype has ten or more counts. The CDR3 DNA sequence: TGTGCCAGCAGCCCCGGGTCAGGGCACAATGAGCAGTTCTTC. This sequence encodes CASSPGSGHNEQFF. The rearrangement links TRBV7-3 to TRBJ2-1; TRBD1 might be the D (5 bases). CDR1 and CDR2 (germline): SGHTA, FQGTGA. This CDR3 region has 14 residues. V lost 5 bases and J lost 5, with 13 bases in between. The complete variable domain, with remaining parts taken from reference TRBV7-3 and TRBJ2-1, reads GAGVSQTPSNKVTEKGKYVELRCDPISGHTALYWYRQSLGQGPEFLIYFQGTGAADDSGLPNDRFFAVRPEGSVSTLKIQRTERGDSAVYLCASSPGSGHNEQFFGPGTRLTVL.

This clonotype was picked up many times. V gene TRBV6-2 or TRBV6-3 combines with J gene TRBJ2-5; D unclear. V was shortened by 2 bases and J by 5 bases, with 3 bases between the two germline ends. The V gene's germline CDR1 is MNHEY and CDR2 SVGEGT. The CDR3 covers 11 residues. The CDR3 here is CASSYDETQYF. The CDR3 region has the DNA TGTGCCAGCAGTTACGATGAGACCCAGTACTTC.

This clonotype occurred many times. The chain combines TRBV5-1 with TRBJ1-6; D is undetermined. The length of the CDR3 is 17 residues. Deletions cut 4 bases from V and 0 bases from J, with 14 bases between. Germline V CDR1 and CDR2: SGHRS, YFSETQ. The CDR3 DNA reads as TGCGCCAGCAGCCCCGGTCCGTCGAGCTCCTATAATTCACCCCTCCACTTT. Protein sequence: CASSPGPSSSYNSPLHF.

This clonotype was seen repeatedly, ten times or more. The CDR3 DNA is TGTGCCAGCAGTTTAAAGGGCTTCTATGGCTACACCTTC. Protein product: CASSLKGFYGYTF. This sequence joins TRBV28 and TRBJ1-2; no definite D call. The CDR3 covers 13 residues. The V end was cut by 2 bases, the J end by 4 bases, with 8 bases between. CDR1 MDHEN and CDR2 SYDVKM come from the germline V gene.

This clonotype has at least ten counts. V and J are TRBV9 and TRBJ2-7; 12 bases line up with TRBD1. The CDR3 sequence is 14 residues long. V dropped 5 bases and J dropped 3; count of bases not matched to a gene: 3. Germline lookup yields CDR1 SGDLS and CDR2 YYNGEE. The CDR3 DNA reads TGTGCCAGCAGTGGGACAGGGGGCGTCTACGAGCAGTACTTC. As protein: CASSGTGGVYEQYF.

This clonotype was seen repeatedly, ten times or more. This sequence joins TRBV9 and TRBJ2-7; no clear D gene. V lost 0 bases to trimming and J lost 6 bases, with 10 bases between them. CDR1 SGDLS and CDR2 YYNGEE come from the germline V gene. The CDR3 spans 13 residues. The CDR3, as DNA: TGTGCCAGCAGCGTAGATTCCTCGGGCGAGCAGTACTTC. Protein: CASSVDSSGEQYF.

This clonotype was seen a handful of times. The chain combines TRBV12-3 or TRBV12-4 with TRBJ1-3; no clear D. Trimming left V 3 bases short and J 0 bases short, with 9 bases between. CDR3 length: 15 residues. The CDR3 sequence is CASSLERNSGNTIYF. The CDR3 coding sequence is TGTGCCAGCAGTTTGGAGAGAAACTCTGGAAACACCATATATTTT.

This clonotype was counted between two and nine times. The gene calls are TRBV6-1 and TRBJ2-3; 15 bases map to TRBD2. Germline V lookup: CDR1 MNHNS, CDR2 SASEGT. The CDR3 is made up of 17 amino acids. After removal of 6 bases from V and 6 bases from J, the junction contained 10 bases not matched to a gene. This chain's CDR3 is CASRRTSGGAGPDTQYF. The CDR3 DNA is TGTGCCAGCAGGCGGACTAGCGGGGGGGCGGGACCCGATACGCAGTATTTT.

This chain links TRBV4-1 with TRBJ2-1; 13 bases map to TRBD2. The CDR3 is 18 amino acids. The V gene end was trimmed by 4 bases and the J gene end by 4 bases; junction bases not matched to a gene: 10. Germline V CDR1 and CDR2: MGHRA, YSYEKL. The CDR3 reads CASSLGLAGETIYNEQFF. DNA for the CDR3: TGCGCCAGCAGCCTAGGACTAGCGGGGGAGACCATATACAATGAGCAGTTCTTC.

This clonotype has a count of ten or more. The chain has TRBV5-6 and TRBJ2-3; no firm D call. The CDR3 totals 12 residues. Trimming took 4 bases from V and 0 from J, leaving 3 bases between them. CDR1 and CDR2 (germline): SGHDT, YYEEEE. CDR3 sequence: CASSHSTDTQYF. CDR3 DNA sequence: TGTGCCAGCAGCCACAGCACAGATACGCAGTATTTT.

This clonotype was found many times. The CDR3 DNA is TGTGCCAGCAGTTTTACAAGTCAAGAGACCCAGTACTTC. Its protein is CASSFTSQETQYF. This sequence joins TRBV12-3 or TRBV12-4 and TRBJ2-5; the D is unclear. The ends were cut back, 3 bases at V and 2 bases at J, with 7 bases in the middle. This CDR3 comprises 13 residues.